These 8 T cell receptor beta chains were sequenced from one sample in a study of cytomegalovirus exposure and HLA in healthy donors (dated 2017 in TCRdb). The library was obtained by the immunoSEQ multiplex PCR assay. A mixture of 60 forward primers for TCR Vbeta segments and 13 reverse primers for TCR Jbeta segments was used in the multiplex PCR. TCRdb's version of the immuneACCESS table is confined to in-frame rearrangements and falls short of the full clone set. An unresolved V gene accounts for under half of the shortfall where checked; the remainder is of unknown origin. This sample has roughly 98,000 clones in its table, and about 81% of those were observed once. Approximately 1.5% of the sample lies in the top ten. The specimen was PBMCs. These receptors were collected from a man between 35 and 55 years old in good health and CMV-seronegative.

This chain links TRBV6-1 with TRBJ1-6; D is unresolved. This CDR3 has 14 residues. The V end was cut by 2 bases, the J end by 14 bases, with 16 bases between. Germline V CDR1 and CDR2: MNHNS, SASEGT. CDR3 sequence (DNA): TGTGCCAGCAGTGAATTTGACTTCTCGGGGACCCTCCACTTT. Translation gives CASSEFDFSGTLHF.

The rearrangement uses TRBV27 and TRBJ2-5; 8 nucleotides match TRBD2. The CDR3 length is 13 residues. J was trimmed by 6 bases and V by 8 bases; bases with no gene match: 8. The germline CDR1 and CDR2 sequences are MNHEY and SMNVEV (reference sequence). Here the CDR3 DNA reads TGTGCCAGCTTTAGCGGGGTCGGAAAGACCCAGTACTTC. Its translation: CASFSGVGKTQYF.

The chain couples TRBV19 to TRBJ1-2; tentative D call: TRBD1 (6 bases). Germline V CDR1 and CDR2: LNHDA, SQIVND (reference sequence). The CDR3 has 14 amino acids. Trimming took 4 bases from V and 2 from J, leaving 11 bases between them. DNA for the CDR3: TGTGCCAGTAGTACCTACAGGGAGAACTATGGCTACACCTTC. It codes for CASSTYRENYGYTF.

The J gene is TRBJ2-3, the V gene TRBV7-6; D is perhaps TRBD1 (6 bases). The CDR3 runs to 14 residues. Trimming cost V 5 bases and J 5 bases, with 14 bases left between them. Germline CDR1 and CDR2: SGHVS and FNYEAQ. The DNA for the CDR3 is TGTGCCAGCAGCCCCGCAGGGGTAAGAGATACGCAGTATTTT. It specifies CASSPAGVRDTQYF.

CDR3: CASSLVLGAYEQYF. In DNA, the CDR3 is TGTGCCAGCAGCTTAGTTCTGGGGGCTTACGAGCAGTACTTC. The J gene is TRBJ2-7, the V gene TRBV11-1, with D possibly being TRBD1 (6 bases). CDR3 length: 14 residues. V was clipped by 1 base and J by 4 bases, with 11 bases between them. The germline V gene encodes CDR1 SGHAT and CDR2 FQDESV (reference sequence).

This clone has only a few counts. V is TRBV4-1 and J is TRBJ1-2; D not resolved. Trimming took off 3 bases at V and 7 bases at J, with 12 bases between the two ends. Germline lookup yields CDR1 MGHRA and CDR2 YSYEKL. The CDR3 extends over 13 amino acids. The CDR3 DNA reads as TGCGCCAGCAGCCATTCAGAGGTCCTTGGCTACACCTTC. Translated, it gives CASSHSEVLGYTF.

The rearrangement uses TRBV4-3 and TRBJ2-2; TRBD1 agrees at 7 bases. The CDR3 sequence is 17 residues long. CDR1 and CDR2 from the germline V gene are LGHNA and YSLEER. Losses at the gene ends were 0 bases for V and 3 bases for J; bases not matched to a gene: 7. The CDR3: CASSQDPQGVYTGELFF. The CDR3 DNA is TGCGCCAGCAGCCAAGATCCGCAGGGGGTATACACCGGGGAGCTGTTTTTT.

In nucleotides, the CDR3 is TGTGCCATCTACAGGGAGAATGGCTACACCTTC. This sequence encodes CAIYRENGYTF. The V and J genes are TRBV10-3 and TRBJ1-2; D is perhaps TRBD1 (6 bases). Germline V lookup: CDR1 ENHRY, CDR2 SYGVKD. Trimming stripped 8 bases from V and 6 bases from J, with 10 bases between. This CDR3 has 11 residues.